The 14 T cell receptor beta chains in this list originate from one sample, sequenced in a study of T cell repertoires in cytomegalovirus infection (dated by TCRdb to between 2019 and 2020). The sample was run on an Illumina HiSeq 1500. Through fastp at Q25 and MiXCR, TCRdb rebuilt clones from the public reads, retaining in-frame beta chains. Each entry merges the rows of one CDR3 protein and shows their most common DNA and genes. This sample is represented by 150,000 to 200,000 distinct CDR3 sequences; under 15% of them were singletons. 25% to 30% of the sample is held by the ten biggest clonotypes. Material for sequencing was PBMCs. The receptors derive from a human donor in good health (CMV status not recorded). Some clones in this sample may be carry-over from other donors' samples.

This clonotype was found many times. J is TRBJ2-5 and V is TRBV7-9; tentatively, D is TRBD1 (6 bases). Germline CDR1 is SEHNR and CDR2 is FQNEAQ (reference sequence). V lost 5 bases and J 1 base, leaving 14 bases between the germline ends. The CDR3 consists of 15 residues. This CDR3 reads CASSVNRARQETQYF. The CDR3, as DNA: TGTGCCAGCAGCGTAAACAGGGCCCGCCAAGAGACCCAGTACTTC. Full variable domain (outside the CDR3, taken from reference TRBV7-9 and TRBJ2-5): DTGVSQNPRHKITKRGQNVTFRCDPISEHNRLYWYRQTLGQGPEFLTYFQNEAQLEKSRLLSDRFSAERPKGSFSTLEIQRTEQGDSAMYLCASSVNRARQETQYFGPGTRLLVL.

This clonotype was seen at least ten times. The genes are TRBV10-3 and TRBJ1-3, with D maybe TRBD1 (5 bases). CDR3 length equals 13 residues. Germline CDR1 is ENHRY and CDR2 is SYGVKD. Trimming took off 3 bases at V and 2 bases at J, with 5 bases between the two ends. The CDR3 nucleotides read TGTGCCATCAGTGAAGGGGCTGGAAACACCATATATTTT. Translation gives CAISEGAGNTIYF.

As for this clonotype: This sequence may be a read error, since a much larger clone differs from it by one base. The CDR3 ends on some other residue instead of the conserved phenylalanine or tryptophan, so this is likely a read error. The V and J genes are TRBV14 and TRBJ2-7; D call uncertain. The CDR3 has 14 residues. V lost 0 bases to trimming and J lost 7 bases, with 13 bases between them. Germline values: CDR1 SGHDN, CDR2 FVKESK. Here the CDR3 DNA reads TGTGCCAGCAGCCAAGAAGGATGGGTTGGAGAGCAGTACTCC. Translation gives CASSQEGWVGEQYS.

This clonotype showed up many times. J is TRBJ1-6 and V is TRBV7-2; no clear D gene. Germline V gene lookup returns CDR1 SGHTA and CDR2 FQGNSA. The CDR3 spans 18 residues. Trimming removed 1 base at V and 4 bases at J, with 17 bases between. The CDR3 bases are TGTGCCAGCAGCTTAGATTCGAGTCTTGGCATATATAATTCACCCCTCCACTTT. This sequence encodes CASSLDSSLGIYNSPLHF.

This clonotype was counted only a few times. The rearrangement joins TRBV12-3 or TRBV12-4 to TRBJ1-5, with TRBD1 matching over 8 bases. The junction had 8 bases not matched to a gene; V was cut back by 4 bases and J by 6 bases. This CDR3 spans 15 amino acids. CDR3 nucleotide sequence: TGTGCCAGCAGTTCCGGACAGGGAGGAGTTCAGCCCCAGCATTTT. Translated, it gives CASSSGQGGVQPQHF.

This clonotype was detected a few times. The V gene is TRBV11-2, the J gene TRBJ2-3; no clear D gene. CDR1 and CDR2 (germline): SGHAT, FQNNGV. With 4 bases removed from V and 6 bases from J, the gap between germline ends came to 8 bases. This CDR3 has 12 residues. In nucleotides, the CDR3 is TGTGCCAGCAGCTCCGAATGGGATACGCAGTATTTT. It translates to CASSSEWDTQYF.

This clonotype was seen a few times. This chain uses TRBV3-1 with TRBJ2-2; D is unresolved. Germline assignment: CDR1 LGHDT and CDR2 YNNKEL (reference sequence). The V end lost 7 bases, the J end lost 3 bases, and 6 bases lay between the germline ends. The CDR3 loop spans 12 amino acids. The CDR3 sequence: CASTLDTGELFF. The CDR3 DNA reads TGTGCCAGCACCTTGGACACCGGGGAGCTGTTTTTT. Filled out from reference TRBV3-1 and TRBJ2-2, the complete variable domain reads DTAVSQTPKYLVTQMGNDKSIKCEQNLGHDTMYWYKQDSKKFLKIMFSYNNKELIINETVPNRFSPKSPDKAHLNLHINSLELGDSAVYFCASTLDTGELFFGEGSRLTVL.

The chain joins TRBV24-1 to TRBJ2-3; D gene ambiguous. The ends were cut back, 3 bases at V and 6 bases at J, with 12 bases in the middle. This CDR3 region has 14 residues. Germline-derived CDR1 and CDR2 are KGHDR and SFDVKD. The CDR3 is CATSDPRHTDTQYF. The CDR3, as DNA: TGTGCCACCAGTGATCCTAGGCACACGGATACGCAGTATTTT.

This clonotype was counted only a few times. DNA of the CDR3: TGTGCCAGCAGTTCGTTAGCGGGGACAGGAGCCAAAAACATTCAGTACTTC. This gives the protein CASSSLAGTGAKNIQYF. The V gene is TRBV6-2 or TRBV6-3, the J gene TRBJ2-4; D may correspond to TRBD1 or TRBD2 (8 bases each). The V end lost 4 bases, the J end lost 0 bases, and 16 bases lay between the germline ends. Germline values: CDR1 MNHEY, CDR2 SVGEGT. The CDR3 is made up of 17 amino acids.

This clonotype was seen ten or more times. CDR3 loop: CSARRTVVNQPQHF. As DNA, the CDR3 is TGCAGTGCGAGGAGGACAGTCGTTAATCAGCCCCAGCATTTT. The chain employs TRBV20-1 and TRBJ1-5; TRBD1 is a possible D gene (6 bases). Trimming shortened V by 6 bases and J by 4 bases, and 16 bases separated the two germline ends. Germline V gene lookup returns CDR1 DFQATT and CDR2 SNEGSKA (reference sequence). CDR3 size: 14 residues.

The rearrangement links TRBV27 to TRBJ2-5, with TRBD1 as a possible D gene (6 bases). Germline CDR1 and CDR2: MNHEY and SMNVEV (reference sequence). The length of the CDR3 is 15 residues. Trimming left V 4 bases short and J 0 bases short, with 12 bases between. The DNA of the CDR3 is TGTGCCAGCAGTTCGAACAGGGAGTACCAAGAGACCCAGTACTTC. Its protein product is CASSSNREYQETQYF.

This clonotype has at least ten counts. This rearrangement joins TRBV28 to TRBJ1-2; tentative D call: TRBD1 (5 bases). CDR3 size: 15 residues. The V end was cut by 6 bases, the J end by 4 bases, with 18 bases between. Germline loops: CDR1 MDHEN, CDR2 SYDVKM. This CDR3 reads CASRPAQGAGYGYTF. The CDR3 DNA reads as TGTGCCAGCAGGCCTGCGCAGGGAGCGGGCTATGGCTACACCTTC.

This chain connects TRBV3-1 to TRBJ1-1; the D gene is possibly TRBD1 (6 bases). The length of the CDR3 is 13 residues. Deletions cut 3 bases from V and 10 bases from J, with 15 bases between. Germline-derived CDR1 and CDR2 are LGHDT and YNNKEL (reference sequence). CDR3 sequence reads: CASSQDPGVGAFF. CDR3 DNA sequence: TGTGCCAGCAGCCAGGACCCAGGGGTCGGAGCTTTCTTT.

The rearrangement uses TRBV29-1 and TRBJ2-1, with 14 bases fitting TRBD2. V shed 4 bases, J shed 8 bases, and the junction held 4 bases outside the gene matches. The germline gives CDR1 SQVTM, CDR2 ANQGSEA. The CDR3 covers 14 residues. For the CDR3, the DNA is TGCAGCGTTGGACTAGCGGGAGGGAGAGATGAGCAGTTCTTC. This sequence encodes CSVGLAGGRDEQFF.